Sequencing of this TCR beta chain was carried out in a study of regulatory T cells in long-lasting Graves disease (dated by TCRdb to about 2021). Regarding the research as a whole: Persistent Graves' disease was defined as persistently positive TSH receptor autoantibodies together with antithyroid drug treatment for over 5 years. Peripheral blood TCR sequencing and RNA sequencing compared persistent Graves' disease patients with newly diagnosed Graves' disease patients. The study took place in China and was registered as a clinical trial. A total of about 35 samples underwent TCR sequencing, from about 13 patients with persistent Graves' disease and around 20 patients with newly diagnosed Graves' disease. Persistent Graves' disease patients in the clinical cohort had taken antithyroid drugs for roughly 10 years on average. What the work shows at the level of the full study, not this receptor alone: Only the TCR beta chain was sequenced and analyzed. Preferential use of TRBV28, TRBJ1-2 and TRBJ2-5 was observed in persistent disease, whereas TRBV20-1 and TRBJ2-1 were favored in newly diagnosed disease. Persistent Graves' disease patients showed lower TCR Shannon entropy and fewer highly expanded clones than newly diagnosed patients, suggesting clonal expansion. Patients with persistent disease shared more public clonotypes (about 2,900) than newly diagnosed patients did (more than 900). The authors acknowledged the small sample size as a limitation that may reduce accuracy. Only peripheral blood was studied, because thyroid tissue, the primary lesion, was inaccessible.

The intended sense of this specimen's time point label: persistent/refractory GD, antithyroid drugs over 5 years with positive TRAb. For both TCR sequencing and RNA sequencing, RNA was extracted from PBMCs using TRIzol. Graves' disease was diagnosed according to American Thyroid Association guidelines. The patients came from an endocrinology department in Xi'an, China. From each patient, 7.5 to 10 milliliters of peripheral blood was collected into an EDTA anticoagulant tube. Ficoll Paque Plus density gradient separation was used to isolate PBMCs, and no additional T cell sorting was done. An Agilent 2100 Bioanalyzer and agarose gel were used to check RNA quality, while a NanoDrop 2000 measured RNA concentration. The CDR3 has 12 amino acids, counting the end cysteine and phenylalanine. Kept here is only the CDR3 DNA, which spans 36 bases and is read in frame from base 1. V sheds 6 bases and J sheds 8 bases, leaving 13 bases between their ends. The germline V gene (reference sequence) sets CDR1 to LNHDA and CDR2 to SQIVND.

Note on this clonotype: Its antigen remains undetermined. Base qualities were left out, and no much larger clone turns up one base away.

The method was multiplex PCR. The sample was run on an Illumina HiSeq 4000. TCR beta libraries were built with iRepertoire HTBI primers and Arm-PCR amplification of CDR3 regions. Gel purification was performed on PCR products prior to sequencing. The published analysis was carried out like this. Across samples, about 63 TRBV and roughly 15 TRBJ segments were identified and used for gene usage analysis of CDR3 amino acid clonotypes. COPE and FqMerger were used to merge filtered high-quality paired reads into contigs. BLAST was used to align contigs to the IMGT TRBV, TRBD and TRBJ reference genes, and CDR3 was defined following IMGT. Clonotypes above 0.1% frequency were classified as highly expanded clones. Shannon entropy was used to measure repertoire diversity, and the Gini coefficient was used to measure V-J evenness. Clonotypes shared by more than one individual were considered public. TCRdb cleaned the public reads at Q25 with fastp, built clones with MiXCR and kept in-frame beta chains. Rows merge per CDR3 protein into single entries with the most common DNA and genes. None of the V and J calls come from the authors' own analysis; TCRdb made them. This sample holds approximately 290,000 distinct CDR3 sequences; around 21% were observed only once. 56% of the sample is taken by the ten largest.

The TCR sequence derives from a female donor with Graves disease. The sample was peripheral blood mononuclear cells (PBMCs), taken when the disease was refractory, from a patient treated with antithyroid drugs. Recombination linked TRBV19 to TRBJ1-1; a tentative D call is TRBD1 (6 bases match). CDR3 reads: CASRNGQREAFF. The DNA sequence is as follows: TGTGCCAGTAGAAACGGACAGCGGGAAGCTTTCTTT.